This TCR beta chain was recovered during a study of shared clonotypes between healthy human individuals. Study information: The donor group consisted of two women and three men, aged 18 to 49.

This CDR3 spans 10 amino acids. CDR1 is DFQATT and CDR2 is SNEGSKA in the germline V gene (reference sequence). Trimming stripped 3 bases from V and 5 bases from J, with 5 bases between. In regard to this clone: As yet, its antigen is unknown.

Study findings and constraints: Investigators collected only blood, and repertoires in tissues likely differ.

The authors sequenced unsorted PBMC DNA on ten immunoSEQ deep assay plates. Method: immunoSEQ multiplex PCR; TCRdb's copy keeps in-frame clones and lacks some. There are approximately 500,000 clones in the sample; 79% occur only once, and over 10% lies in the top ten. The chain carries TRBV20-1 and TRBJ2-7; D gene unclear. Sequencing was carried out using PBMCs. This receptor was obtained from a woman between 40 and 55 years old in good health. Some clones in this sample may be carry-over from other donors' samples. CDR3 loop: CSARGNEQYF. The CDR3, as DNA: TGCAGTGCTAGGGGTAACGAGCAGTACTTC.